A single T cell receptor (beta chain) is shown here with its context. A sample-barcoded 5' primer and a J-beta primer mix were used in a second PCR of about 6 to 11 cycles. TCRdb reprocessed the 5' RACE reads via MiXCR and lists one record per CDR3 protein. This repertoire shows 1,800,000 or so distinct CDR3 sequences, roughly 43% found once; its top ten account for 23%. The CDR3 extends over 13 amino acids. The germline CDR1 and CDR2 sequences are KGHSH and LQKENI. V lost 3 bases and J 8 bases, leaving 13 bases between the germline ends. The data stem from a study of blood T cells in healthy people across ages.

The clonotype originates from a human donor in good health. Source material: blood. V gene TRBV18 combines with J gene TRBJ1-2, with D possibly TRBD1 on 6 matching bases. CDR3 nucleotide sequence: TGTGCCAGCTCACCCAAGCAGGGGAACGGCTACACCTTC. This sequence encodes CASSPKQGNGYTF.